This T cell receptor beta chain derives from a study of cytomegalovirus exposure and HLA in healthy donors. The V and J ends lost 2 bases and 5 bases respectively, with 15 bases between them. Per the germline V gene, CDR1 is SGHTA and CDR2 is FQGTGA. This CDR3 comprises 15 residues. Use of 60 Vbeta and 13 Jbeta primers characterized the PCR. Sequencing used immunoSEQ multiplex PCR; TCRdb keeps in-frame clones, though not all of them. This table holds 200,000 to 250,000 clones, over 70% found once. The sample taken for sequencing was PBMCs. V and J are TRBV7-3 and TRBJ1-1; perhaps TRBD1 as D (5 bases). This TCR derives from a woman aged 55 to 70 in good health and CMV-seropositive. The CDR3 reads CASSLGQGKGTEAFF. CDR3 DNA sequence: TGTGCCAGCAGCTTAGGTCAAGGGAAGGGGACTGAAGCTTTCTTT.